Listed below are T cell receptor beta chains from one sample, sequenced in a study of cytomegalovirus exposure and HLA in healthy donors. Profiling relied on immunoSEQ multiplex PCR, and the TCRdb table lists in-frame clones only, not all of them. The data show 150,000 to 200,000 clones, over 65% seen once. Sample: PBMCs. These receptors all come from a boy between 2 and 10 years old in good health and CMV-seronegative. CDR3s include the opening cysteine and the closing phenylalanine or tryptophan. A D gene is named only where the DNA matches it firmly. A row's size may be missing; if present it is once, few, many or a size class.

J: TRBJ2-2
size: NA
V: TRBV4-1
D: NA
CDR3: CASSQAAGNTGELFF
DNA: TGCGCCAGCAGCCAAGCGGCAGGGAACACCGGGGAGCTGTTTTTT

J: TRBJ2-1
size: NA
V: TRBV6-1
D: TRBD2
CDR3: CASSEQGGRQFF
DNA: TGTGCCAGCAGTGAACAGGGAGGGCGGCAGTTCTTC

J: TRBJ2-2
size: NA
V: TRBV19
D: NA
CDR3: CASSSIRPSAGELFF
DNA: TGTGCCAGTAGCTCGATAAGACCTAGCGCCGGGGAGCTGTTTTTT

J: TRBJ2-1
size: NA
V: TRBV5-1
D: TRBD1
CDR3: CASSLSPGGRYNEQFF
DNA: TGCGCCAGCAGCTTGTCGCCAGGGGGCCGCTACAATGAGCAGTTCTTC

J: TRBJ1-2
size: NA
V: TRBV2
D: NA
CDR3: CASSAAGIDYGYTF
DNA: TGTGCCAGCAGTGCTGCGGGGATCGACTATGGCTACACCTTC

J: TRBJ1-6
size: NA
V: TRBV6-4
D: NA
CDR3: CASSERGEGPYSPLHF
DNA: TGTGCCAGCAGTGAGCGTGGGGAGGGACCCTATTCACCCCTCCACTTT

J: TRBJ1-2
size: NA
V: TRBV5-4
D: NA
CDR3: CASSPIDLNYGYTF
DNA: TGTGCCAGCAGCCCGATAGATCTTAACTATGGCTACACCTTC

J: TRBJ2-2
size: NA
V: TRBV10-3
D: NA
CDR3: CAISERALGDGELFF
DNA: TGTGCCATCAGTGAGAGAGCACTCGGGGACGGGGAGCTGTTTTTT

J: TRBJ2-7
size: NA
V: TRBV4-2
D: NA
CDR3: CASSQRLGEGAYEQYF
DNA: TGTGCCAGCAGCCAACGGCTGGGCGAGGGGGCCTACGAGCAGTACTTC

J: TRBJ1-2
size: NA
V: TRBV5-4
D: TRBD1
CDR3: CASSLEGGTANYGYTF
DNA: TGTGCCAGCAGCTTGGAAGGCGGGACAGCAAACTATGGCTACACCTTC

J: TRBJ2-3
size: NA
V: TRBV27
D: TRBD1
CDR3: CASSTGTGWKADTQYF
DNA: TGTGCCAGCAGTACGGGGACAGGGTGGAAAGCAGATACGCAGTATTTT

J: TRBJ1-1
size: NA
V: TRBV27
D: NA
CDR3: CASSLSARRMNTEAFF
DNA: TGTGCCAGCAGTTTATCGGCTAGGCGCATGAACACTGAAGCTTTCTTT

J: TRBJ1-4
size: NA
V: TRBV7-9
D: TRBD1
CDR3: CASSFGGQGGKLFF
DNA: TGTGCCAGCAGCTTCGGAGGACAGGGGGGAAAACTGTTTTTT

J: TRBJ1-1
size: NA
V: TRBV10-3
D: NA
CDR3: CAISAGENTEAFF
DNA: TGTGCCATCAGCGCAGGGGAGAACACTGAAGCTTTCTTT

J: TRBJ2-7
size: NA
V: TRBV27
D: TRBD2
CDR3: CASKDPGGLFYEQYF
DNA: TGTGCCAGCAAGGACCCGGGAGGGCTTTTCTACGAGCAGTACTTC

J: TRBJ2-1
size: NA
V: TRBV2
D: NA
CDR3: CTSSARGSYNEQFF
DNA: TGTACCAGCAGTGCCCGGGGCTCCTACAATGAGCAGTTCTTC

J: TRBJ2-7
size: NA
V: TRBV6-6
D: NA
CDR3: CASGPHEQYF
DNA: TGTGCCAGCGGGCCCCACGAGCAGTACTTC

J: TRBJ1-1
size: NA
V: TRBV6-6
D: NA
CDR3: CASTRLMNTEAFF
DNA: TGTGCCAGCACGAGGCTCATGAACACTGAAGCTTTCTTT

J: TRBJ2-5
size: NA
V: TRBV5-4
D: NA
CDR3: CASSPQPSGPLQETQYF
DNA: TGTGCCAGCAGCCCCCAGCCTAGTGGTCCCCTCCAAGAGACCCAGTACTTC

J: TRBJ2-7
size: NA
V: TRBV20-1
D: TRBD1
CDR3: CSGGQVSEQYF
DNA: TGCAGTGGAGGACAGGTATCCGAGCAGTACTTC

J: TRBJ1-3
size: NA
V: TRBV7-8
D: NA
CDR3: CASSLVTGSSGNTIYF
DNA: TGTGCCAGCAGCTTAGTTACAGGGAGCTCTGGAAACACCATATATTTT

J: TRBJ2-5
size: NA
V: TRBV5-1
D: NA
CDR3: CASSVQGREETQYF
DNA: TGCGCCAGCAGCGTACAGGGTAGGGAAGAGACCCAGTACTTC

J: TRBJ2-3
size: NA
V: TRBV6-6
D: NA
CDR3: CASSGQGGGGDTQYF
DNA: TGTGCCAGCAGTGGGCAGGGGGGCGGAGGAGATACGCAGTATTTT

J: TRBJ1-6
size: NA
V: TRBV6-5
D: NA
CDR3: CASSYPDSPLHF
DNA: TGTGCCAGCAGTTACCCTGATTCACCCCTCCACTTT

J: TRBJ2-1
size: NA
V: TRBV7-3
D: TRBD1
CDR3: CASSPTGTGHLGEQFF
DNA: TGTGCCAGCAGCCCCACGGGGACAGGGCATTTAGGAGAGCAGTTCTTC

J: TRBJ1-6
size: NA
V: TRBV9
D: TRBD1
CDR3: CASSVRPQGVDSPLHF
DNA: TGTGCCAGCAGCGTAAGGCCCCAGGGGGTCGATTCACCCCTCCACTTT

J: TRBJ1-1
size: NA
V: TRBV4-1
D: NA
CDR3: CASSQEGGRTEAFF
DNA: TGCGCCAGCAGCCAAGAAGGGGGTAGGACTGAAGCTTTCTTT

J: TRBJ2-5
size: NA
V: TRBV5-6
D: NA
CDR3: CASSLGVVYQETQYF
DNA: TGTGCCAGCAGCTTGGGAGTGGTGTACCAAGAGACCCAGTACTTC

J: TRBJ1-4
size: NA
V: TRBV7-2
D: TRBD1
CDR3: CASSPRSGGWEKLFF
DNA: TGTGCCAGCAGCCCACGATCAGGGGGGTGGGAAAAACTGTTTTTT

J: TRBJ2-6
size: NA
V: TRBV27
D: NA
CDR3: CASSLYAGGTSGANVLTF
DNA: TGTGCCAGCAGTTTATACGCAGGGGGGACTTCTGGGGCCAACGTCCTGACTTTC

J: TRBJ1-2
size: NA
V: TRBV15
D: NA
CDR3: CATRRKTGEGDGYTF
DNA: TGTGCCACCAGACGTAAGACAGGCGAAGGGGATGGCTACACCTTC

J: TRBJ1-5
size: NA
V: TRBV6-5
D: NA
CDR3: CASSAVNQPQHF
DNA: TGTGCCAGCAGCGCGGTCAATCAGCCCCAGCATTTT

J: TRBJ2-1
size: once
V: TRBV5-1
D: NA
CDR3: CASRYGISVGNEQFF
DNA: TGCGCCAGCAGATACGGGATCTCCGTAGGGAATGAGCAGTTCTTC

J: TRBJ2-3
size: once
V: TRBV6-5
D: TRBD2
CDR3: CASGLAGTDTQYF
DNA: TGTGCCAGCGGGCTAGCGGGCACAGATACGCAGTATTTT

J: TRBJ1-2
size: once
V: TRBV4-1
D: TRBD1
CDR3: CASSQATGGLRNYGYTF
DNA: TGCGCCAGCAGCCAAGCGACAGGGGGCTTAAGAAACTATGGCTACACCTTC

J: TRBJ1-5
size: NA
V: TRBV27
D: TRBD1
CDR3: CASGTGVQPQHF
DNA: TGTGCCAGCGGAACAGGGGTCCAGCCCCAGCATTTT

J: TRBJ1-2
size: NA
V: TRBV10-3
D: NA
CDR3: CAISERTGEDGYTF
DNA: TGTGCCATCAGTGAGAGAACAGGAGAGGACGGCTACACCTTC

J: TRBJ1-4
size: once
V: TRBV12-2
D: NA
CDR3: CASRPIPGQGSIRNEKLFF
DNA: TGTGCAAGTCGCCCGATTCCGGGACAGGGGTCAATTCGTAATGAAAAACTGTTTTTT

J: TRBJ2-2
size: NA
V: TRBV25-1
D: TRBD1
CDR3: CASSNRDRGTGELFF
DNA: TGTGCCAGCAGTAACCGGGACAGGGGGACCGGGGAGCTGTTTTTT

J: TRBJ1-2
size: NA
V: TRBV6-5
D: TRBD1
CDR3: CASSYSSTGVGYGYTF
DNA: TGTGCCAGCAGTTACTCGTCGACAGGGGTTGGCTATGGCTACACCTTC

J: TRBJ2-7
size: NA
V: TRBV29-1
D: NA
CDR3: CSVELGGPSYEQYF
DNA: TGCAGCGTTGAACTAGGGGGTCCGTCCTACGAGCAGTACTTC

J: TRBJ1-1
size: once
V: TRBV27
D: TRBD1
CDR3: CASLPMLRGRNLMNTEAFF
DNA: TGTGCCAGCCTCCCCATGTTGAGGGGGCGTAACCTCATGAACACTGAAGCTTTCTTT

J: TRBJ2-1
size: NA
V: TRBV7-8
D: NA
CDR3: CASSPIAGKRVNNEQFF
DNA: TGTGCCAGCAGCCCTATTGCCGGGAAGCGGGTGAACAATGAGCAGTTCTTC

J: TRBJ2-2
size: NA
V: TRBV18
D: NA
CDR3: CASSPRQGYTGELFF
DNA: TGTGCCAGCTCACCAAGGCAGGGTTACACCGGGGAGCTGTTTTTT

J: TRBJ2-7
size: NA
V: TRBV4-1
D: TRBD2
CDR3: CASSHPGGVYEQYF
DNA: TGCGCCAGCAGCCACCCGGGGGGGGTCTACGAGCAGTACTTC

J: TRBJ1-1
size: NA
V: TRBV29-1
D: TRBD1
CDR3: CSVPTGTAEAFF
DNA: TGCAGCGTCCCCACCGGGACAGCTGAAGCTTTCTTT

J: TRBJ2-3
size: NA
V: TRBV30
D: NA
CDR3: CAWSVQKWRGTDTQYF
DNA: TGTGCCTGGAGTGTTCAAAAGTGGAGGGGCACAGATACGCAGTATTTT

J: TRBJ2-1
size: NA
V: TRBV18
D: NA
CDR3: CASSPEYNEQFF
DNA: TGTGCCAGCTCACCGGAGTACAATGAGCAGTTCTTC

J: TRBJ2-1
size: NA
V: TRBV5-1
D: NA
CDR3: CASSLASGRHEQFF
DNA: TGCGCCAGCAGCTTGGCCTCGGGAAGACATGAGCAGTTCTTC